Included here is one T cell receptor beta chain sequence, with context. Its target antigen remains unknown. The record has no base qualities; no much larger clone is one base away. The library was prepared using the immunoSEQ multiplex PCR assay. TCRdb retrieved this table from immuneACCESS and kept in-frame rearrangements only. Not all clones are present; in checked studies, unresolved V genes account for under half, and no reason is known for the remainder. Counted in this sample were almost 50,000 clones; more than 85% of them appeared once. Around 0.9% of the sample comes from the top ten. The data stem from a study of T cell changes during pregnancy in multiple sclerosis (dated by TCRdb to between 2018 and 2021). For context, the study as a whole: In women with multiple sclerosis, the researchers looked at how the T cell repertoire shifted as pregnancy progressed.

CDR3 length: 16 amino acids, cysteine to phenylalanine. Only the CDR3 DNA is retained, 48 bases long and in frame from the first base. Relative to germline, V is missing 3 bases and J is missing 5 bases, with 12 bases of the junction outside any gene match. The CDR1 and CDR2 encoded by the germline V gene (reference sequence) are LNHDA and SQIVND. The V and J genes are TRBV19 and TRBJ2-7; TRBD1 fits 8 bases in the junction. This receptor was obtained from a female donor with multiple sclerosis, enrolled in a pregnancy study. Sample: peripheral blood, taken after pregnancy. For the CDR3, the sequence is CASSMSLGQGLNEQYF. The DNA sequence follows: TGTGCCAGTAGTATGTCCCTTGGACAGGGTCTCAACGAGCAGTACTTC. With the rest looked up from the reference TRBV19 and TRBJ2-7 genes rather than sequenced, the full variable domain is DGGITQSPKYLFRKEGQNVTLSCEQNLNHDAMYWYRQDPGQGLRLIYYSQIVNDFQKGDIAEGYSVSREKKESFPLTVTSAQKNPTAFYLCASSMSLGQGLNEQYFGPGTRLTVT.